This TCR beta chain was captured in a study of early T cells in non-severe SARS-CoV-2 infection. Looking at the study overall: Chains were unpaired, as sequencing was done on bulk RNA from unsorted whole blood.

TCRdb independently ran MiXCR on the 5' RACE reads; one entry per CDR3 protein. Among about 98,000 distinct CDR3 sequences, 8% to 13% were seen once, and the ten largest hold around 5.1%. This clonotype has ten or more counts. Germline loops: CDR1 SGHRS, CDR2 YFSETQ. V gave up 4 bases and J gave up 6 bases, with 11 bases separating them. The CDR3 runs 13 residues. This clonotype was sampled from an adult who was a healthcare worker with PCR-confirmed SARS-CoV-2 infection or an uninfected control (not recorded which). The V and J genes are TRBV5-1 and TRBJ2-1; D could derive from TRBD1 or TRBD2 (5 bases each). Sequencing input: whole blood. DNA for the CDR3: TGCGCCAGCAGCCCCCCTGGGGGCAATGAGCAGTTCTTC. Translation gives CASSPPGGNEQFF.